This T cell receptor beta chain was identified during a study of blood T cell repertoires in COVID-19. About the study: The samples span acute and convalescent COVID-19 from the United States, Italy and Spain.

Assay used: immunoSEQ multiplex PCR; TCRdb lists only in-frame clones, some missing. There are about 120,000 clones in the sample; about 84% occur only once, and 3.9% lies in the top ten. The CDR3 spans 14 residues. V was cut by 0 bases and J by 3 bases, with 9 bases left in between. The germline CDR1 and CDR2 sequences are GTSNPN and SVGIG (reference sequence). The sequencing sample was made of peripheral blood. This clonotype was obtained from a man in his 60s with acute or convalescent COVID-19. V gene TRBV30 combines with J gene TRBJ1-5; D is perhaps TRBD1 (5 bases). The DNA for the CDR3 is TGTGCCTGGAGTGTACTCAGGGCCAATCAGCCCCAGCATTTT. Amino acid sequence: CAWSVLRANQPQHF.